Each of the 4 T cell receptor beta chains below was sequenced from the same sample in a study of cytomegalovirus exposure and HLA in healthy donors. Primers included in the PCR were 60 Vbeta and 13 Jbeta primers. Data came from immunoSEQ multiplex PCR; TCRdb stores just in-frame clones and leaves some out. The repertoire holds some 130,000 clones, with about 80% as singletons. The sequenced sample consisted of PBMCs. The receptors originated from a man aged 35 to 55 in good health and CMV-seronegative.

V and J are TRBV10-3 and TRBJ2-2, with a weak D call TRBD1 (5 bases). Germline lookup yields CDR1 ENHRY and CDR2 SYGVKD. This CDR3 has 15 residues. Trimming stripped 7 bases from V and 2 bases from J, with 14 bases between. DNA of the CDR3: TGTGCCATCACCGAAACAGGATATAACACCGGGGAGCTGTTTTTT. As protein: CAITETGYNTGELFF.

Notes on this clone: Other DNA sequences in this specimen translate into the identical CDR3. The gene calls are TRBV7-3 and TRBJ1-1; D perhaps matches TRBD1 (5 bases). In germline, CDR1 is SGHTA, CDR2 FQGTGA. The CDR3 loop spans 14 amino acids. V lost 0 bases and J lost 7, with 12 bases in between. CDR3 sequence reads: CASSLTGTENEAFF. The DNA of the CDR3 is TGTGCCAGCAGCTTAACTGGGACTGAGAATGAAGCTTTCTTT.

As regards this clone: In the same sample, other DNA sequences code for this CDR3. The genes are TRBV2 and TRBJ1-2, with 8 bases that match TRBD1. The V gene's germline CDR1 is SNHLY and CDR2 FYNNEI. V lost 5 bases, J lost 5 bases, and 4 bases stayed unmatched. The CDR3 runs 13 residues. The CDR3 sequence is CASSSGGAYGYTF. The DNA of the CDR3 is TGTGCCAGCAGTTCAGGGGGCGCTTATGGCTACACCTTC.

This clone was counted a few times. The rearrangement links TRBV2 to TRBJ2-2; 9 bases match TRBD2. The CDR3 contains 15 residues. CDR1 and CDR2 from the germline V gene are SNHLY and FYNNEI. The V gene end was trimmed by 8 bases and the J gene end by 7 bases; junction bases not matched to a gene: 11. The CDR3 DNA is TGTGCCAGCCGGGGGACTAGCTTAGGTGGCGGGGAGCTGTTTTTT. Protein product: CASRGTSLGGGELFF.